The clone carrying this TCR beta chain was seen only a few times. Its antigen remains unknown. This sample is part of a study of cytomegalovirus exposure and HLA in healthy donors. Study conclusions and caveats: Analyzed later, most CMV-associated TCR beta chains appeared HLA-restricted. As confirmed in vitro, three CMV-associated chains were specific for CMV antigens.

Vbeta (60) and Jbeta (13) primers were used in the PCR. The repertoire was sequenced with immunoSEQ multiplex PCR; TCRdb's copy has only in-frame clones and lacks some. The repertoire holds around 160,000 clones, with over 70% as singletons. Per germline, CDR1 SGHDT and CDR2 YYEEEE. CDR3 length equals 15 residues. Trimming stripped 1 base from V and 2 bases from J, with 10 bases between. The material sequenced was PBMCs. V and J are TRBV5-6 and TRBJ2-1; TRBD1 is a possible D gene (5 bases). The TCR originated in a woman aged 40 to 50 in good health and CMV-seropositive. CDR3 protein: CASSLPRVAYNEQFF. CDR3 DNA sequence: TGTGCCAGCAGCTTGCCCAGGGTAGCCTACAATGAGCAGTTCTTC.